A selection of T cell receptor beta chains follows, all from one sample in a study of Ad26.COV2.S vaccination and SARS-CoV-2 variants. The method was immunoSEQ multiplex PCR; TCRdb's version includes in-frame clones alone and lacks a portion of them. The sample holds some 340,000 clones, around 84% seen once. Sample: peripheral blood, taken in a trial of Ad26.COV2.S vaccine versus placebo. The source of these receptors is a person between 18 and 60 years old who received the Ad26.COV2.S COVID-19 vaccine or a placebo. Each CDR3 is given with its conserved first and last residue. The D gene is left open where the match is weak. Size tells how often a clone was seen (once, few, many) or the class of an expanded clone, and some rows leave it out.

size	J	V	D	DNA	CDR3
-	TRBJ1-2	TRBV19	-	TGTGCCAGCGGACGAACAGGCTTCTATGGCTACACCTTC	CASGRTGFYGYTF
-	TRBJ1-4	TRBV27	-	TGTGCCAGCAAATGGGACATGCGGAATGAAAAACTGTTTTTT	CASKWDMRNEKLFF
-	TRBJ2-7	TRBV19	-	TGTGCCAGTAGTAGTTTCGGGGACGGGGAGCAGTACTTC	CASSSFGDGEQYF
-	TRBJ2-5	TRBV7-2	-	TGTGCCAGCAGCTTACGGGGGGCGGGGGAGACCCAGTACTTC	CASSLRGAGETQYF
-	TRBJ2-7	TRBV7-2	-	TGTGCCAGCAGCTTAGCAGTCGGATTAAGCTCCTACGAGCAGTACTTC	CASSLAVGLSSYEQYF
-	TRBJ2-7	TRBV6-5	TRBD1	TGTGCCAGCGCCAGGGGGCAGGAGCAGTACTTC	CASARGQEQYF
-	TRBJ1-2	TRBV30	-	TGTGCCTGGAGTGTACGTACAGGGCATCGGAGCTATGGCTACACCTTC	CAWSVRTGHRSYGYTF
-	TRBJ2-3	TRBV19	-	TGTGCCAGTAGTCTCGGGGGAATGCGCACAGATACGCAGTATTTT	CASSLGGMRTDTQYF
-	TRBJ1-1	TRBV4-1	TRBD1	TGCGCCAGCAGCACACGTACCGGGACAGGGGCACCTGAAATTGGGGTGCGGCCTGAAGCTTTCTTT	CASSTRTGTGAPEIGVRPEAFF
-	TRBJ2-6	TRBV5-6	-	TGTGCCAGCAGCTTGGGGGCCTTGATGGCTGGGGCCAACGTCCTGACTTTC	CASSLGALMAGANVLTF
-	TRBJ1-2	TRBV6-4	-	TGTGCCAGCTCTGGGGGGGCGAACTATGGCTACACCTTC	CASSGGANYGYTF
-	TRBJ1-6	TRBV19	TRBD1	TGTGCCAGCCTTGGACAGGGGAATTCACCCCTCCACTTT	CASLGQGNSPLHF
-	TRBJ1-3	TRBV10-2	-	TGCGCCAGCAGTGATGTTTCAATGGGAAACACCATATATTTT	CASSDVSMGNTIYF
-	TRBJ2-2	TRBV5-4	-	TGTGCCAGCAGCTCCGCATCGGTGACGGGGGAGCTGTTTTTT	CASSSASVTGELFF
once	TRBJ1-1	TRBV11-2	-	TGTGCCAGCAGCTTGCAACAAACGCCGAACACTGAAGCTTTCTTT	CASSLQQTPNTEAFF
-	TRBJ1-5	TRBV5-6	-	TGTGCCAGCAGCAGCTCCCGGTGGGGCGGCAATCAGCCCCAGCATTTT	CASSSSRWGGNQPQHF
-	TRBJ1-1	TRBV10-2	-	TGCGCCAGCAGTGAGTCGGGCAGGCAGAACACTGAAGCTTTCTTT	CASSESGRQNTEAFF
-	TRBJ2-1	TRBV5-6	-	TGTGCCAGCACTCTTCGACAGCACTACAATGAGCAGTTCTTC	CASTLRQHYNEQFF
-	TRBJ1-5	TRBV7-9	TRBD1	TGTGCCAGCACCCCAACAGGGGGCAATCAGCCCCAGCATTTT	CASTPTGGNQPQHF
-	TRBJ1-2	TRBV9	TRBD1	TGTGCCAGCAGCGGAAGACAGGGTCATCAAGGCTACACCTTC	CASSGRQGHQGYTF
-	TRBJ1-6	TRBV3-1/TRBV3-2	-	TGTGCCAGCAGCCAAGGGGGCGTCTATAATTCACCCCTCCACTTT	CASSQGGVYNSPLHF
once	TRBJ1-1	TRBV7-9	-	TGTGCCAGCAGCTTAGCGGAGACCGGGGACACTGAAGCTTTCTTT	CASSLAETGDTEAFF
-	TRBJ1-3	TRBV5-1	-	TGCGCCAGCAGCTTGGATGGCCAAAACACCATATATTTT	CASSLDGQNTIYF
-	TRBJ1-2	TRBV2	-	TGTGCCAGCACGTCAGGGTTGAACTATGGCTACACCTTC	CASTSGLNYGYTF
-	TRBJ1-2	TRBV12-3/TRBV12-4	TRBD1	TGTGCCAGCAGTTTGGGACAGGGAATCGGCTACACCTTC	CASSLGQGIGYTF
-	TRBJ2-1	TRBV6-6	-	TGTGCCAGCAGCACCTCAGGCGTCAGCAACAATGAGCAGTTCTTC	CASSTSGVSNNEQFF
-	TRBJ2-3	TRBV2	-	TGTGCCAGCAGTAGCACAGATACGCAGTATTTT	CASSSTDTQYF
-	TRBJ2-2	TRBV7-2	TRBD2	TGTGCCAGCAGCTTCCTAGCGGGGACGAACACCGGGGAGCTGTTTTTT	CASSFLAGTNTGELFF
once	TRBJ1-4	TRBV19	-	TGTGCCAGTAGTGCCGGACATCTTGGGGCCGATTATGAAAAACTGTTTTTT	CASSAGHLGADYEKLFF
-	TRBJ1-1	TRBV29-1	-	TGCAGCGTTGAAATGGGATATCTAAACACTGAAGCTTTCTTT	CSVEMGYLNTEAFF
-	TRBJ1-1	TRBV2	-	TGTGCCAGTAGTAGGCAGATACGCACTGAAGCTTTCTTT	CASSRQIRTEAFF
-	TRBJ2-1	TRBV6-5	TRBD1	TGTGCCACTCGGGACAGCTCCTACAATGAGCAGTTCTTC	CATRDSSYNEQFF
-	TRBJ1-1	TRBV30	-	TGTGCCTGGAGTCCCTCCCGGGACGGTGAAGCTTTCTTT	CAWSPSRDGEAFF
once	TRBJ2-2	TRBV27	-	TGTGCCAGCAGTTTATTTCGGACCCTAAAGACCGGGGAGCTGTTTTTT	CASSLFRTLKTGELFF
once	TRBJ2-5	TRBV7-2	TRBD2	TGTGCCAGCAGCTCCTTAGCGGGGGTGGTAGAGACCCAGTACTTC	CASSSLAGVVETQYF
-	TRBJ1-6	TRBV6-5	-	TGTGCCAGCAGGGAGACCTCTAATTCACCCCTCCACTTT	CASRETSNSPLHF
once	TRBJ2-1	TRBV5-6	-	TGTGCCAGCAGACCGACTGGGCTAGGTGAGCAGTTCTTC	CASRPTGLGEQFF
-	TRBJ2-3	TRBV9	-	TGTGCCAGCAGCGTAGAGGGGAGCAGCACAGATACGCAGTATTTT	CASSVEGSSTDTQYF
few	TRBJ2-7	TRBV7-2	-	TGTGCCAGCAGCTTAGAGCGACACAACTACGAGCAGTACTTC	CASSLERHNYEQYF
-	TRBJ2-5	TRBV18	-	TGTGCCAGCTCACCCAAGACCTTGGGAGAGACCCAGTACTTC	CASSPKTLGETQYF
-	TRBJ1-4	TRBV5-1	TRBD1	TGCGCCAGCAGCTTGGACGCGACAGGGTCTACTGAAAAACTGTTTTTT	CASSLDATGSTEKLFF
-	TRBJ2-7	TRBV9	TRBD1	TGTGCCAGCAGCGGACGACAGGGGTACGAGCAGTACTTC	CASSGRQGYEQYF